The 21 T cell receptor beta chains given below trace back to one sample, sequenced in a study of a mutant IDH1 vaccine in newly diagnosed glioma (dated by TCRdb to the early 2020s). The time point label on this specimen signifies: week 47, end of study. Every vaccine dose consisted of 300 ug of a 20-mer mutant IDH1 peptide in Montanide, administered subcutaneously together with topical imiquimod. For these receptors, no antigen is known. Libraries were built with the immunoSEQ multiplex PCR assay. The table was pulled from immuneACCESS by TCRdb, which kept in-frame rearrangements only. Such tables lose some clones; where checked, under half of the loss comes from unresolved V genes, and the rest has no known cause. The sample table shows roughly 35,000 clones, and about 81% are seen once. Jointly, the top ten make up about 10% of the sample. The sequences come from PBMCs, collected from a glioma patient whose treatment included an IDH1 peptide vaccine. These TCRs come from a man aged 35 to 55 with glioma.

By share, this clone ranks as medium-sized. The chain is built from TRBV4-3 and TRBJ1-4; 7 bases map to TRBD1. The CDR3 runs 15 residues. Trimming removed 1 base from V and 5 bases from J; junction bases left unmatched: 4. Germline values: CDR1 LGHNA, CDR2 YSLEER. CDR3 DNA sequence: TGCGCCAGCAGCCAAGGGGACAGACTGAATGAAAAACTGTTTTTT. Protein product: CASSQGDRLNEKLFF.

This rearrangement joins TRBV11-2 to TRBJ2-2; TRBD2 is a possible D gene (5 bases). The germline CDR1 and CDR2 sequences are SGHAT and FQNNGV. V lost 1 base and J lost 3, with 9 bases in between. The CDR3 consists of 15 residues. CDR3 sequence (DNA): TGTGCCAGCAGCTTAGTGTCAGCGGACACCGGGGAGCTGTTTTTT. It encodes CASSLVSADTGELFF.

This clone was seen more than once but under ten times. V usage is TRBV6-4 and J usage is TRBJ2-1; D remains unclear. Trimming cost V 0 bases and J 1 base, with 10 bases left between them. The germline CDR1 and CDR2 sequences are MRHNA and SNTAGT. The CDR3 has 16 residues. CDR3 sequence (DNA): TGTGCCAGCAGTGACTCGAGAAGTTCTTCCTACAATGAGCAGTTCTTC. Its translation: CASSDSRSSSYNEQFF.

This clone was detected only a few times. The chain combines TRBV7-2 with TRBJ2-5; D remains ambiguous. Germline lookup yields CDR1 SGHTA and CDR2 FQGNSA. This CDR3 spans 13 amino acids. Trimming pared 1 base from V and 7 bases from J, leaving 10 bases between. DNA of the CDR3: TGTGCCAGCAGCTTAGAGGTACCCTTGACCCAGTACTTC. As protein: CASSLEVPLTQYF.

V usage is TRBV11-2 and J usage is TRBJ1-1, with 7 bases identical to TRBD1. CDR1 is SGHAT and CDR2 is FQNNGV in the germline V gene. Germline trimming cut 5 bases from V and 4 bases from J; bases unmatched to any gene: 10. The CDR3 extends over 15 amino acids. The CDR3 DNA reads as TGTGCCAGCAGCCGCATTGGGAGGGGGCGCACTGAAGCTTTCTTT. Translation gives CASSRIGRGRTEAFF.

This clone appeared a single time. The chain has TRBV5-5 and TRBJ2-6; 7 bases line up with TRBD2. CDR1 and CDR2 from the germline V gene are SGHKS and YYEKEE (reference sequence). This CDR3 is 16 amino acids long. V was clipped by 3 bases and J by 2 bases; unmatched bases: 5. The CDR3 region has the DNA TGTGCCAGCAGCTCCGGACTAGATGCTGGGGCCAACGTCCTGACTTTC. This translates into CASSSGLDAGANVLTF.

This sequence joins TRBV7-2 and TRBJ2-1, with TRBD2 matching over 13 bases. V dropped 3 bases and J dropped 4; count of bases not matched to a gene: 3. The length of the CDR3 is 16 residues. Looked up from germline, CDR1 is SGHTA and CDR2 is FQGNSA. CDR3 in amino acids: CASSFTLAGGYNEQFF. The CDR3 DNA reads TGTGCCAGCAGCTTTACACTAGCGGGAGGGTACAATGAGCAGTTCTTC. The entire variable domain, with the rest obtained from reference TRBV7-2 and TRBJ2-1, is as follows: GAGVSQSPSNKVTEKGKDVELRCDPISGHTALYWYRQSLGQGLEFLIYFQGNSAPDKSGLPSDRFSAERTGGSVSTLTIQRTQQEDSAVYLCASSFTLAGGYNEQFFGPGTRLTVL.

The rearrangement uses TRBV5-4 and TRBJ2-5; a possible D gene is TRBD1 (5 bases). V lost 4 bases and J 1 base, leaving 14 bases between the germline ends. The V gene's germline CDR1 is SGHNT and CDR2 YYREEE (reference sequence). This CDR3 region has 15 residues. The CDR3 loop is CASSPPSQGQETQYF. The CDR3 region has the DNA TGTGCCAGCAGCCCCCCGTCCCAGGGCCAAGAGACCCAGTACTTC.

This chain uses TRBV5-1 with TRBJ2-4, with 8 bases aligning to TRBD1. V lost 0 bases, J lost 0 bases, and 5 bases stayed unmatched. CDR3 size: 17 residues. Germline V lookup: CDR1 SGHRS, CDR2 YFSETQ. CDR3 coding DNA: TGCGCCAGCAGCTTGGCCCGACAGGGGATAGCCAAAAACATTCAGTACTTC. Encoded protein: CASSLARQGIAKNIQYF. Combining the CDR3 with reference TRBV5-1 and TRBJ2-4 gives the whole variable domain KAGVTQTPRYLIKTRGQQVTLSCSPISGHRSVSWYQQTPGQGLQFLFEYFSETQRNKGNFPGRFSGRQFSNSRSEMNVSTLELGDSALYLCASSLARQGIAKNIQYFGAGTRLSVL.

This rearrangement joins TRBV19 to TRBJ2-5; 9 bases agree with TRBD2. CDR1 is LNHDA and CDR2 is SQIVND in the germline V gene (reference sequence). CDR3 length equals 14 residues. V lost 5 bases to trimming and J lost 3 bases; unmatched junction nucleotides: 4. CDR3 nucleotide sequence: TGTGCCAGTAGTGCCTGGACTAGCGAAGAGACCCAGTACTTC. Translation: CASSAWTSEETQYF.

This clone came up a few times. The rearrangement links TRBV19 to TRBJ1-2; a possible D gene is TRBD1 (5 bases). The CDR3 contains 13 residues. CDR1 is LNHDA, CDR2 SQIVND, per germline (reference sequence). V lost 6 bases and J lost 8, with 16 bases in between. In nucleotides, the CDR3 is TGTGCCAGTAGCCGGGACGTCGGTTTCGGCTACACCTTC. It specifies CASSRDVGFGYTF.

This chain uses TRBV7-2 with TRBJ2-2; D is possibly TRBD1 or TRBD2 (5 bases each). V lost 5 bases and J 3 bases, leaving 16 bases between the germline ends. The germline CDR1 and CDR2 sequences are SGHTA and FQGNSA. The CDR3 spans 16 residues. This CDR3 reads CASSPRRQTDTGELFF. In DNA, the CDR3 is TGTGCCAGCAGCCCACGGAGGCAGACAGACACCGGGGAGCTGTTTTTT.

Details on this clone: This sequence may be a read error, since a much larger clone differs from it by one base. This chain uses TRBV5-1 with TRBJ2-5; maybe TRBD2 (7 bases). Per the germline V gene, CDR1 is SGHRS and CDR2 is YFSETQ. The CDR3 is 14 residues long. Trimming stripped 0 bases from V and 11 bases from J, with 17 bases between. The CDR3 DNA follows: TGCGCCAGCAGCTTGGTCCGGGGGGACATTGAGCAGTACTTC. It yields the protein CASSLVRGDIEQYF.

V and J are TRBV5-4 and TRBJ2-1, with D possibly being TRBD2 (5 bases). Per the germline V gene, CDR1 is SGHNT and CDR2 is YYREEE (reference sequence). Trimming cost V 4 bases and J 8 bases, with 10 bases left between them. The CDR3 covers 12 residues. CDR3 in amino acids: CASSATGDEQFF. CDR3 coding DNA: TGTGCCAGCAGCGCGACCGGGGATGAGCAGTTCTTC.

This rearrangement joins TRBV4-1 to TRBJ2-5, with TRBD2 matching 9 bases. CDR3 length: 14 amino acids. J lost 2 bases, V lost 4 bases, and 2 bases had no gene match. CDR1 is MGHRA, CDR2 YSYEKL, per germline. The CDR3 loop reads CASSPSGRQETQYF. CDR3 nucleotide sequence: TGCGCCAGCAGCCCCAGCGGGAGGCAAGAGACCCAGTACTTC.

This sequence joins TRBV14 and TRBJ2-5; 13 bases align to TRBD2. The CDR3 has 20 amino acids. Germline trimming cut 3 bases from V and 2 bases from J; bases unmatched to any gene: 15. Germline V gene data show CDR1 as SGHDN and CDR2 as FVKESK. The CDR3 region is CASSHPGLAGLWSGQETQYF. The CDR3 DNA follows: TGTGCCAGCAGCCATCCGGGACTAGCGGGACTCTGGAGTGGGCAAGAGACCCAGTACTTC.

The chain recombines TRBV7-2 with TRBJ2-2, with 7 bases that match TRBD2. The CDR3 has 16 amino acids. Germline V gives CDR1 SGHTA, CDR2 FQGNSA. Trimming cost V 3 bases and J 5 bases; bases outside gene matches: 9. CDR3 DNA sequence: TGTGCCAGCAGCTTCCCCGCGGGAGCAACGACCGGGGAGCTGTTTTTT. It encodes CASSFPAGATTGELFF. The full variable domain, completed using reference TRBV7-2 and TRBJ2-2, is GAGVSQSPSNKVTEKGKDVELRCDPISGHTALYWYRQSLGQGLEFLIYFQGNSAPDKSGLPSDRFSAERTGGSVSTLTIQRTQQEDSAVYLCASSFPAGATTGELFFGEGSRLTVL.

This chain joins TRBV15 and TRBJ2-7; TRBD2 is a possible D gene (5 bases). Germline CDR1 LNHNV, CDR2 YYDKDF (reference sequence). Trimming pared 0 bases from V and 2 bases from J, leaving 14 bases between. The CDR3 sequence is 16 residues long. The CDR3 loop is CATSRDLAARAYEQYV. In nucleotides, the CDR3 is TGTGCCACCAGCAGAGATCTGGCGGCGAGGGCCTACGAGCAGTACGTC.

The rearrangement uses TRBV27 and TRBJ1-3; 8 bases map to TRBD1. The germline CDR1 and CDR2 sequences are MNHEY and SMNVEV (reference sequence). V was pared by 3 bases and J by 1 base, with 11 bases of the junction left unmatched. This CDR3 is 18 amino acids long. CDR3 DNA sequence: TGTGCCAGCAGTTTCAGTGGGCCCAGGGGGCGTTCTGGAAACACCATATATTTT. Encoded protein: CASSFSGPRGRSGNTIYF.

The chain links TRBV29-1 to TRBJ1-1; 9 bases line up with TRBD1. V lost 6 bases, J lost 4 bases, and 6 bases stayed unmatched. Germline values: CDR1 SQVTM, CDR2 ANQGSEA. CDR3 length equals 13 residues. The CDR3 sequence: CSVETGGFTEAFF. CDR3 sequence (DNA): TGCAGCGTCGAGACAGGGGGTTTCACTGAAGCTTTCTTT.

The chain recombines TRBV5-1 with TRBJ2-2; 8 bases match TRBD1. With 0 bases clipped from V and 3 bases from J, the junction kept 1 base outside the gene matches. Germline assignment: CDR1 SGHRS and CDR2 YFSETQ. The CDR3 runs to 15 residues. CDR3 sequence (DNA): TGCGCCAGCAGCTTGGACAGGGGGGACACCGGGGAGCTGTTTTTT. This translates into CASSLDRGDTGELFF.